This T cell receptor delta chain was recovered during a study of human gamma delta and Vdelta1 T cells (dated by TCRdb to between 2017 and 2018). At the level of the whole study: The study examined Delta One T cells, which are Vd1+ gamma-delta T cells, as cytotoxic effectors against acute myeloid leukemia. General conclusions and limits of the study: According to the report, Delta One T cells were polyclonal and showed broad cytotoxic targeting of acute myeloid leukemia.

With regard to this clone: What this receptor recognizes is not known. It has no much larger one-base neighbor in the sample; base qualities were not kept.

Reading the germline V gene gives CDR1 TSWWSYY and CDR2 QGS. Taken from cysteine to phenylalanine, the CDR3 has 21 residues. Here the CDR3 DNA is all that survives: 63 bases in frame from base 1. V has 1 base trimmed and J has 3 bases trimmed; junction bases matching no gene number 23. Library creation used PCR. Data came from an Illumina MiSeq. TCRdb recomputed clones from the public reads with CATT; identical DNA rows were then combined. In this sample the table shows over 10,000 delta-chain clones, 40% to 60% of which occur a single time. The top ten clonotypes cover less than 1.6% of the sample. In this chain, TRDV1 is recombined with TRDJ1; the junction holds 7 bases that match TRDD2. The TCR was taken from a human donor in good health. Material: Vdelta1 gamma-delta T cells from blood grown in culture (DOT cells). In the paper's terms, the cell subset or site label means: Delta One T cells, in vitro expanded/differentiated Vd1+ gamma-delta T cells. The CDR3: CALGEPCFLGAGTIRADKLIF. The nucleotide sequence reads TGTGCTCTTGGGGAACCATGCTTCCTAGGTGCTGGGACCATACGGGCCGATAAACTCATCTTT.